The 3 T cell receptor beta chains in this list originate from one sample, sequenced in a study of blood T cell repertoires in COVID-19. Using immunoSEQ multiplex PCR, the repertoire was profiled, and TCRdb retains in-frame clones only, with some absent. Among about 160,000 clones listed, approximately 84% were seen once. Specimen: peripheral blood. The receptor source for this set is a man aged 40-55 years with acute or convalescent COVID-19.

The gene calls are TRBV11-2 and TRBJ1-2, with 10 bases matching TRBD1. Germline loops: CDR1 SGHAT, CDR2 FQNNGV. This CDR3 spans 16 amino acids. With V trimmed by 4 bases and J by 3 bases, 8 bases remained unmatched. CDR3 DNA sequence: TGTGCCAGCAGCTCTCACCTGACAGGGGGCGACTATGGCTACACCTTC. Translated: CASSSHLTGGDYGYTF.

The chain recombines TRBV7-2 with TRBJ1-5; D is perhaps TRBD1 (6 bases). V was clipped by 1 base and J by 9 bases, with 13 bases between them. The germline V gene encodes CDR1 SGHTA and CDR2 FQGNSA. This CDR3 region has 14 residues. The CDR3 DNA reads as TGTGCCAGCAGCTTAGAAACAGGGAGCCGGCCCCAGCATTTT. Translation gives CASSLETGSRPQHF.

The rearrangement uses TRBV28 and TRBJ2-7, with a possible D match to TRBD2 (5 bases). Germline V gene lookup returns CDR1 MDHEN and CDR2 SYDVKM. Trimming pared 6 bases from V and 5 bases from J, leaving 17 bases between. This CDR3 has 14 amino acids. DNA for the CDR3: TGTGCCAGCAGAGACCGCCCGGGGTTCCACGAGCAGTACTTC. Translating gives CASRDRPGFHEQYF.